This T cell receptor beta chain was recovered during a study of glioma-infiltrating T cells. This CDR3 contains 13 residues. Germline V gene sequence: CDR1 MNHNS, CDR2 SASEGT. Trimming cost V 7 bases and J 7 bases, with 13 bases left between them. Overall study results and limits: Non-neoplastic patients had below-expected tissue-blood divergence, while all gliomas exceeded expectation.

The iRepertoire nested amplicon-rescue multiplex PCR amplified TCR alpha and beta CDR3s from RNA. MiXCR, run by TCRdb on the multiplex PCR reads, gives a single entry per CDR3 protein. The table lists fewer than 200,000 distinct CDR3 sequences, approximately 40% of them singletons. There are many counts of this clonotype. As yet, its antigen is unknown. The TCR originated in a human donor with low-grade glioma or glioblastoma, undergoing nonglioma brain surgery, or in good health (not recorded which). The chain joins TRBV6-1 to TRBJ2-2; D gene ambiguous. Sequencing was performed on glioma tissue, nonneoplastic brain tissue, or PBMCs (not recorded which). The CDR3 nucleotides read TGTGCCAGCAACGAGCTAGGGCACGGGGAGCTGTTTTTT. Residues: CASNELGHGELFF.